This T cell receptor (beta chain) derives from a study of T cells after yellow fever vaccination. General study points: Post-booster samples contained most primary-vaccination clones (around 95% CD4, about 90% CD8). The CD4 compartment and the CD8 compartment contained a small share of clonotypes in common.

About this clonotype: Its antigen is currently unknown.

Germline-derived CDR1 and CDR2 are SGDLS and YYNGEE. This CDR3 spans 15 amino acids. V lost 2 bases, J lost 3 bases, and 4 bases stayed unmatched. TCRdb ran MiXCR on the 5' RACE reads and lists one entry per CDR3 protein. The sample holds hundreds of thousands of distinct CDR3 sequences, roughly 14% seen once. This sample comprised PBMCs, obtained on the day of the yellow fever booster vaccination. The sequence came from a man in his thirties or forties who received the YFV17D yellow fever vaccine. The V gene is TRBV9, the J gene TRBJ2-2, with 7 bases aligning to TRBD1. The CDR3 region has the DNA TGTGCCAGCAGCGTTAAAGGGGGCTACACCGGGGAGCTGTTTTTT. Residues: CASSVKGGYTGELFF.